The rows below give T cell receptor beta chains drawn from one sample of a study of T-cell memory formation after mild COVID-19. MiXCR was run by TCRdb on the 5' RACE reads, yielding one entry per CDR3 protein. The table has fewer than 60,000 distinct CDR3 sequences, 28% seen once; the top ten hold 40% to 45%. Sequenced material: PBMCs or a T cell subset sorted from them (not recorded which). The receptors derive from a man aged 18 to 30 who had mild COVID-19 (a few samples of this study predate the infection). Cell type and time point are not known. CDR3s include the opening cysteine and the closing phenylalanine or tryptophan. A D gene is named only where the DNA matches it firmly. Clone size appears in some rows only: once, few, many, or a class for an expanded clone.

>.|TRBD2|TRBV4-2|TRBJ2-1
TGTGCCAGCAGTCCACAGCGGGGGGGCTCTGCTGAGCAGTTCTTC
CASSPQRGGSAEQFF
>.|.|TRBV7-2|TRBJ2-3
TGTGCCAGCAGCTTAGGGGTCCCTCGCACAGATACGCAGTATTTT
CASSLGVPRTDTQYF
>.|TRBD1|TRBV5-1|TRBJ2-3
TGCGCCAGCAGCAAGGACAGGGACTCTAGCACAGATACGCAGTATTTT
CASSKDRDSSTDTQYF
>.|.|TRBV6-2/TRBV6-3|TRBJ1-5
TGTGCCAGCTCTGCCGGGTTTAATCAGCCCCAGCATTTT
CASSAGFNQPQHF
>few|TRBD2|TRBV7-8|TRBJ2-3
TGTGCCAGCAGCTTAACTAGCGGGGGCGCTGATACGCAGTATTTT
CASSLTSGGADTQYF
>.|TRBD2|TRBV4-1|TRBJ2-1
TGCGCCAGCAGCCAAGTGAGCGGGGGGCTTTCGATCTACAATGAGCAGTTCTTC
CASSQVSGGLSIYNEQFF
>.|.|TRBV20-1|TRBJ2-7
TGCAGTGCTAGAGATCCGCGGGACGGCGAGCAGTACTTC
CSARDPRDGEQYF
>few|.|TRBV29-1|TRBJ2-5
TGCAGCGTTGAAGAGGATACACAGCACAACCAAGAGACCCAGTACTTC
CSVEEDTQHNQETQYF
>.|.|TRBV7-9|TRBJ1-5
TGTGCCAGCAGCTTAGAGGTCAGCGATAGCAATCAGCCCCAGCATTTT
CASSLEVSDSNQPQHF
>few|.|TRBV6-5|TRBJ2-2
TGTGCCAGCAGTTACGCCTTGTTGACCGGGGAGCTGTTTTTT
CASSYALLTGELFF
>.|TRBD1|TRBV5-4|TRBJ2-2
TGTGCCAGCATAAAACAGGGGACCGGGGAGCTGTTTTTT
CASIKQGTGELFF
>.|.|TRBV6-2/TRBV6-3|TRBJ2-7
TGTGCCAGCAGCCGCCCCTACGAGCAGTACTTC
CASSRPYEQYF
>many|TRBD2|TRBV7-3|TRBJ2-1
TGTGCCAGCACGGCGGGGGGCTCCTACAATGAGCAGTTCTTC
CASTAGGSYNEQFF
>few|.|TRBV7-9|TRBJ1-2
TGTGCCAGCAGCTTCGGGCAGGCCTATGGCTACACCTTC
CASSFGQAYGYTF
>.|TRBD2|TRBV7-9|TRBJ2-3
TGTGCCAGCAGCGGACCCGGGACTAGCGGAAGCACAGATACGCAGTATTTT
CASSGPGTSGSTDTQYF
>few|.|TRBV20-1|TRBJ1-5
TGCAGTGCTAGGGAGGGACCAGGGAGGAATAGCAATCAGCCCCAGCATTTT
CSAREGPGRNSNQPQHF
>many|.|TRBV4-2|TRBJ2-3
TGTGCCAGCAGCCAAGCGGGCGGAGATACGCAGTATTTT
CASSQAGGDTQYF
>.|TRBD1|TRBV27|TRBJ1-1
TGTGCCAGCATACCCCTCACAGGGGGCAAGACGAACACTGAAGCTTTCTTT
CASIPLTGGKTNTEAFF
>.|.|TRBV5-1|TRBJ2-4
TGCGCCAGCAGCTTGGCAGTACCCAAAAACATTCAGTACTTC
CASSLAVPKNIQYF
>many|.|TRBV7-9|TRBJ2-4
TGTGCCAGCAGCTTTTTAAGCCTCAAAGACCATACCAAAAACATTCAGTACTTC
CASSFLSLKDHTKNIQYF
>.|.|TRBV7-6|TRBJ1-6
TGTGCCAGCAGCGACTTAATGGGGGGATCACCCCTCCACTTT
CASSDLMGGSPLHF
>few|.|TRBV11-2|TRBJ2-4
TGTGCCAGCAGCTTAGAGGCGACAGTGCTAGAGATAGCCAAAAACATTCAGTACTTC
CASSLEATVLEIAKNIQYF
>.|.|TRBV25-1|TRBJ2-5
TGTGCCAGCAGTGATCCTGGGGGACACCAAGAGACCCAGTACTTC
CASSDPGGHQETQYF
>.|.|TRBV5-1|TRBJ2-1
TGCGCCAGCAGCCGACCGGGGACCAATGAGCAGTTCTTC
CASSRPGTNEQFF
>few|.|TRBV5-1|TRBJ2-7
TGCGCCAGCAGCTTGGACAGGTTTGTCTATTATTGCGAGCAGTACTTC
CASSLDRFVYYCEQYF
>.|TRBD2|TRBV5-1|TRBJ2-5
TGCGCCAGCAGCTTGGCCGACCCCACTAGCGGGGGGACCCAGTACTTC
CASSLADPTSGGTQYF
>.|.|TRBV12-3/TRBV12-4|TRBJ2-1
TGTGCCCAGGGTCGCTCCTACAATGAGCAGTTCTTC
CAQGRSYNEQFF
>many|.|TRBV5-1|TRBJ2-2
TGCGCCAGCAGCTTTGGCAACCTAGGGCACGGGGAGCTGTTTTTT
CASSFGNLGHGELFF
>many|TRBD2|TRBV9|TRBJ2-1
TGTGCCAGCACATCGACTAGCGGGGAATCAAGAGAGCAGTTCTTC
CASTSTSGESREQFF
>few|TRBD1|TRBV7-9|TRBJ1-3
TGTGCCAGCAGCCCGGACAGGCTTTGGGGAAACACCATATATTTT
CASSPDRLWGNTIYF
>.|TRBD2|TRBV5-1|TRBJ2-1
TGCGCCAGCAGCTTGCTGGGACTAGTAACCCATGAGCAGTTCTTC
CASSLLGLVTHEQFF
>.|.|TRBV4-3|TRBJ1-2
TGCGCCAGCAGCCAAGGCAGACAGCTCTATGGCTACACCTTC
CASSQGRQLYGYTF
>few|TRBD1|TRBV4-1|TRBJ2-6
TGCGCCAGCAGCCAAACAGGGGCTTCAGGGGCCAACGTCCTGACTTTC
CASSQTGASGANVLTF
>.|TRBD2|TRBV7-3|TRBJ2-1
TGTGCCAGCAGCCTGACTAGCGGGGGGCTAAATGAGCAGTTCTTC
CASSLTSGGLNEQFF
>.|.|TRBV7-3|TRBJ2-3
TGTGCCAGCAGCCCCGGATCGGGATTTAGCACAGATACGCAGTATTTT
CASSPGSGFSTDTQYF
>.|TRBD2|TRBV4-1|TRBJ2-1
TGCGCCAGCAGCCAAGTTGTGGCTAGCGGGGGCGGGCATGAGCAGTTCTTC
CASSQVVASGGGHEQFF
>.|.|TRBV7-9|TRBJ1-3
TGTGCCAGCAGCTTAGATACCCACTCTGGAAACACCATATATTTT
CASSLDTHSGNTIYF
>few|.|TRBV4-1|TRBJ2-1
TGCGCCAGCAGCCAAACGGAAGTTGGTGATGAGCAGTTCTTC
CASSQTEVGDEQFF
>.|TRBD2|TRBV4-3|TRBJ2-3
TGCGCCAGCAGCGAGTGGACCAGGCCGACTAGCGGGGGGCTCACAGATACGCAGTATTTT
CASSEWTRPTSGGLTDTQYF
>.|.|TRBV6-1|TRBJ1-1
TGTGCCAGCAGTGAAGCGGGGGCAGAGAACACTGAAGCTTTCTTT
CASSEAGAENTEAFF
>.|.|TRBV3-1|TRBJ2-3
TGTGCCAGCAGCCAAGATACCGCTGCAGATACGCAGTATTTT
CASSQDTAADTQYF
>many|TRBD2|TRBV4-2|TRBJ2-3
TGTGCCAGCAGCCAAGCGGGACTAGCCCCCACAGATACGCAGTATTTT
CASSQAGLAPTDTQYF
>.|.|TRBV14|TRBJ2-3
TGTGCCAGCAGACCCACGGGGAGGGATACGCAGTATTTT
CASRPTGRDTQYF
>.|.|TRBV7-9|TRBJ1-1
TGTGCCAGCAGCCACAGGGATACTGAAGCTTTCTTT
CASSHRDTEAFF
>.|.|TRBV7-2|TRBJ2-5
TGTGCCAGCAGCTTACGCTCCGCGGCTGAAGAGACCCAGTACTTC
CASSLRSAAEETQYF
>.|TRBD2|TRBV6-2/TRBV6-3|TRBJ2-3
TGTGCCAGCAGTAAGGCCCTCGGAAGCGGGGGGGCCGTAGATACGCAGTATTTT
CASSKALGSGGAVDTQYF
>.|TRBD2|TRBV7-2|TRBJ2-2
TGTGCCAGCAGCTTATGGGCGGGGGTTCCGAACACCGGGGAGCTGTTTTTT
CASSLWAGVPNTGELFF
>.|.|TRBV9|TRBJ1-1
TGTGCCAGCAGCGTAGCTACTACGCGGGGGAGGACTGAAGCTTTCTTT
CASSVATTRGRTEAFF
>few|TRBD1|TRBV5-1|TRBJ1-1
TGCGCCAGCAGCACGGGACAGGGGGGAGGGGTAACTGAAGCTTTCTTT
CASSTGQGGGVTEAFF
>.|TRBD2|TRBV29-1|TRBJ2-3
TGCAGCGTTGAATATCCCTTGGACGGGGGAGGGTTAGATACGCAGTATTTT
CSVEYPLDGGGLDTQYF
>few|.|TRBV4-3|TRBJ2-1
TGCGCCAGCAGCCAAGACAGGGTCGGGTTAAATGAGCAGTTCTTC
CASSQDRVGLNEQFF